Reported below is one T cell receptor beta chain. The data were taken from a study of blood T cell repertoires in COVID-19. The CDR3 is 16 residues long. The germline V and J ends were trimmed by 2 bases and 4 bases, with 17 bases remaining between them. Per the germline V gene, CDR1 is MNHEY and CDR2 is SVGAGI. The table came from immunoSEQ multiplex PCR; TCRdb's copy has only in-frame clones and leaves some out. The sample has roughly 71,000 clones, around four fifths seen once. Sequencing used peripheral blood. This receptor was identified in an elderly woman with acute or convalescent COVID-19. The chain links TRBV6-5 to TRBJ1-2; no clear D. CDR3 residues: CASSYEEESLRYGYTF. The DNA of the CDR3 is TGTGCCAGCAGTTACGAGGAAGAGAGTCTTCGCTATGGCTACACCTTC.